A selection of T cell receptor beta chains follows, all from one sample in a study of T cells in Graves' hyperthyroidism and ophthalmopathy. TCRdb re-called the multiplex PCR reads with MiXCR, one entry per CDR3 protein. The sample consists of approximately 360,000 distinct CDR3 sequences, just under 25% of them appearing once. The specimen was blood. These receptors were taken from a man aged 45-65 years with Graves' hyperthyroidism. CDR3s include the opening cysteine and the closing phenylalanine or tryptophan. The D gene is left open where the match is weak. Clone size is stated in some rows and not others, as once, few, many or a class when expanded.

J	V	D	size	DNA	CDR3
TRBJ2-7	TRBV24-1	NA	NA	TGTGCCACCAGTGATACGGGGGCGCCCTACGAGCAGTACTTC	CATSDTGAPYEQYF
TRBJ2-4	TRBV7-9	NA	NA	TGTGCCAGCAGCTTACCAGGGTCCAAAAACATTCAGTACTTC	CASSLPGSKNIQYF
TRBJ2-3	TRBV7-3	NA	many	TGTGCCAGCAGCCCTATGGGGACTGCCCGCGGAGATACGCAGTATTTT	CASSPMGTARGDTQYF
TRBJ2-5	TRBV7-9	NA	few	TGTGCCAGCAGCATCTTGGGGGCAGGGGAAGAGACCCAGTACTTC	CASSILGAGEETQYF
TRBJ2-7	TRBV5-1	TRBD1	NA	TGCGCCAGCAGCGACAGGGAGACCTCCTACGAGCAGTACTTC	CASSDRETSYEQYF
TRBJ2-1	TRBV6-5	NA	NA	TGTGCCAGCAGTTATTCGCGTATCTACAATGAGCAGTTCTTC	CASSYSRIYNEQFF
TRBJ1-2	TRBV12-3/TRBV12-4	TRBD1	few	TGTGCCAGCAGGGAGACAGGGGAGAACTATGGCTACACCTTC	CASRETGENYGYTF
TRBJ1-1	TRBV5-4	TRBD1	NA	TGTGCCAGCAGCTCGGGGGGGACAGGCAAGAACACTGAAGCTTTCTTT	CASSSGGTGKNTEAFF
TRBJ2-5	TRBV28	NA	NA	TGTGCCAGCACTATAGGGAGGGGGGGCCAAGAGACCCAGTACTTC	CASTIGRGGQETQYF
TRBJ2-3	TRBV7-9	NA	many	TGTGCCAGCAGCTTCTCGGGAAGGGAAAGCACAGATACGCAGTATTTT	CASSFSGRESTDTQYF
TRBJ2-5	TRBV3-1	NA	many	TGTGCCAGCAGCCAAGTCTACGGTGGGATGGAGACCCAGTACTTC	CASSQVYGGMETQYF
TRBJ2-1	TRBV20-1	NA	many	TGCAGTGCTAGACAGGGGGGGAATTACAATGAGCAGTTCTTC	CSARQGGNYNEQFF
TRBJ1-2	TRBV30	NA	NA	TGTGCCCGCGGATTATCCGGGACACGGCTCTATGGCTACACCTTC	CARGLSGTRLYGYTF
TRBJ1-5	TRBV6-5	NA	NA	TGTGCCAGCAGTTACTCGTTTGGGACAAATCAGCCCCAGCATTTT	CASSYSFGTNQPQHF
TRBJ1-5	TRBV27	TRBD1	NA	TGTGCCAGTACCGGGACAGGGACCTTAGGGCCCCAGCATTTT	CASTGTGTLGPQHF
TRBJ2-2	TRBV18	NA	few	TGTGCCAGCTCACCATATAGGGAGAACACCGGGGAGCTGTTTTTT	CASSPYRENTGELFF
TRBJ2-3	TRBV9	NA	NA	TGTGCCAGCAGCGTAGTTACGGACTTAAGCACAGATACGCAGTATTTT	CASSVVTDLSTDTQYF
TRBJ2-5	TRBV12-3/TRBV12-4	TRBD2	few	TGTGCCAGCAGTCTAAGACTAGCGGGAGGAGAGACCCAGTACTTC	CASSLRLAGGETQYF
TRBJ2-1	TRBV6-1	TRBD2	NA	TGTGCCAGCAGGCGGACTAGCGGAAACTCCTACAATGAGCAGTTCTTC	CASRRTSGNSYNEQFF
TRBJ1-2	TRBV5-1	TRBD1	NA	TGCGCCAGCAGCTTGGAACAGGGGGCGCGAGGCTACACCTTC	CASSLEQGARGYTF
TRBJ2-5	TRBV12-3/TRBV12-4	NA	few	TGTGCCAGCACCGTGGGCGGTAGCCAAGAGACCCAGTACTTC	CASTVGGSQETQYF
TRBJ1-5	TRBV12-3/TRBV12-4	NA	NA	TGTGCCAGCAGTTTGCCAGGGGACACTGATCAGCCCCAGCATTTT	CASSLPGDTDQPQHF
TRBJ2-5	TRBV3-1	NA	few	TGTGCCAGCAGCCAAGTCGCGAAGGCGGAGACCCAGTACTTC	CASSQVAKAETQYF
TRBJ2-2	TRBV20-1	TRBD1	few	TGCAGTGCTAGACACCGACAGGGTAACCTCGGGGAGCTGTTTTTT	CSARHRQGNLGELFF
TRBJ2-7	TRBV30	NA	many	TGTGCCTGGAACAAGGGGGGAAACGAGCAGTACTTC	CAWNKGGNEQYF
TRBJ2-4	TRBV7-9	NA	few	TGTGCCAGCAGCTTTTGGGACGGCGTTTTTCAGTACTTC	CASSFWDGVFQYF
TRBJ2-2	TRBV7-3	NA	few	TGTGCCAGCAGCCCCCGGGTCGGCGGGGAGCTGTTTTTT	CASSPRVGGELFF
TRBJ2-7	TRBV20-1	NA	NA	TGCAGTGCTAGTGGAGGACTACTAGGAAGGCCTCCGGGCGAGCAGTACTTC	CSASGGLLGRPPGEQYF
TRBJ2-4	TRBV2	NA	many	TGTGCCAGCAGTGAAGGGGCGGGCGGGCACATTCAGTACTTC	CASSEGAGGHIQYF
TRBJ2-5	TRBV6-1	NA	NA	TGTGCCAGCGGAAGGGAGATGTACTTC	CASGREMYF
TRBJ2-5	TRBV4-1	NA	NA	TGCGCCAGCAGCCTGACAGAAGGGAACCAAGAGACCCAGTACTTC	CASSLTEGNQETQYF
TRBJ2-1	TRBV29-1	NA	few	TGCAGCGTTGAAAACTCGTACAATGAGCAGTTCTTC	CSVENSYNEQFF
TRBJ2-7	TRBV11-2	TRBD1	many	TGTGCCAGCAGCTCCCGGGACAGGGGGCTTTACGAGCAGTACTTC	CASSSRDRGLYEQYF
TRBJ2-7	TRBV7-9	NA	few	TGTGCCAGCAGCTTAGAGGCCGGCGAGCAGTACTTC	CASSLEAGEQYF
TRBJ2-1	TRBV29-1	NA	once	TGCAGCGTTTCTGGGAGGAATGAGCAGTTCTTC	CSVSGRNEQFF
TRBJ2-7	TRBV20-1	TRBD1	NA	TGCAGTGCTTACGACAGGGAGGAGCAGTACTTC	CSAYDREEQYF
TRBJ1-1	TRBV5-1	NA	few	TGCGCCAGCAGTCCTACAGGGTATAACGCTGAAGCTTTCTTT	CASSPTGYNAEAFF